The rows below give T cell receptor beta chains drawn from one sample of a study of human CD4 T cells and Enterobacteriaceae. Assay used: immunoSEQ multiplex PCR; TCRdb lists only in-frame clones, some missing. Counted here are approximately 26,000 clones, roughly 80% occurring once; the ten biggest clones make up around 1%. The sequenced sample was memory CD4+ T cells from blood. The source is a human donor in good health. The CDR3 runs from the conserved cysteine through the conserved F or W. Each record gives: clone size, D gene, J gene, V gene, CDR3 protein, CDR3 DNA. A D gene is named only where the DNA matches it firmly. The size field is filled for only some rows; it gives once, few, many or a size class.

-	-	TRBJ2-1	TRBV7-9	CASSLYTNEQFF	TGTGCCAGCAGCTTATACACCAATGAGCAGTTCTTC
-	-	TRBJ2-1	TRBV30	CAWNGLRRFF	TGTGCCTGGAATGGGCTCAGGCGGTTCTTC
once	TRBD2	TRBJ2-7	TRBV18	CASSYFDSGKSEQYF	TGTGCCAGCTCCTACTTTGACAGCGGGAAGAGCGAGCAGTACTTC
-	-	TRBJ1-3	TRBV4-1	CASSSTQGSGNTIYF	TGCGCCAGCAGCTCTACCCAGGGTTCTGGAAACACCATATATTTT
-	TRBD2	TRBJ2-5	TRBV5-6	CASSFRTSGYQETQYF	TGTGCCAGCAGCTTCCGGACTAGCGGGTACCAAGAGACCCAGTACTTC
-	TRBD1	TRBJ2-1	TRBV7-9	CASSSYRGRVNEQFF	TGTGCCAGCAGCTCCTACAGGGGGCGGGTCAATGAGCAGTTCTTC
-	TRBD1	TRBJ2-7	TRBV5-4	CASSRGQDTYEQYF	TGTGCCAGCAGCCGCGGACAGGACACCTACGAGCAGTACTTC
-	-	TRBJ2-7	TRBV5-4	CASSLKGLRIEQYF	TGTGCCAGCAGCTTGAAAGGCCTTCGGATCGAGCAGTACTTC
-	TRBD2	TRBJ2-5	TRBV6-6	CASSGGGGGETQYF	TGTGCCAGCAGTGGCGGGGGGGGCGGAGAGACCCAGTACTTC
once	TRBD2	TRBJ2-7	TRBV2	CASSMGSGGTYEQYF	TGTGCCAGCAGTATGGGTAGCGGGGGAACCTACGAGCAGTACTTC
-	TRBD1	TRBJ1-2	TRBV5-4	CASSRGDRGRGYTF	TGTGCCAGCAGCCGGGGAGACAGGGGCCGTGGCTACACCTTC
-	-	TRBJ2-2	TRBV5-6	CASSLSVSRGNTGELFF	TGTGCCAGCAGCTTGTCGGTCTCGCGGGGGAACACCGGGGAGCTGTTTTTT
-	-	TRBJ2-3	TRBV7-9	CASSPRLGRGTDTQYF	TGTGCCAGCAGCCCTCGTTTGGGGCGGGGCACAGATACGCAGTATTTT
-	TRBD2	TRBJ2-1	TRBV5-1	CASNYLGGSAYNEQFF	TGCGCCAGCAACTACCTGGGCGGGAGCGCATACAATGAGCAGTTCTTC
-	TRBD2	TRBJ2-1	TRBV28	CASRTLRGSDYNEQFF	TGTGCCAGCAGAACCCTTCGCGGGAGTGACTACAATGAGCAGTTCTTC
-	-	TRBJ2-2	TRBV7-6	CASSSWTPNTGELFF	TGTGCCAGCAGCTCATGGACACCGAACACCGGGGAGCTGTTTTTT
once	TRBD2	TRBJ2-7	TRBV5-1	CASSFTSGDREQYF	TGCGCCAGCAGCTTTACTAGCGGGGATCGCGAGCAGTACTTC
few	-	TRBJ1-5	TRBV4-2	CASSQEMGTNQPQHF	TGTGCCAGCAGCCAAGAAATGGGAACCAATCAGCCCCAGCATTTT
once	TRBD2	TRBJ2-6	TRBV10-3	CAITEGASGASGANVLTF	TGTGCCATCACCGAGGGGGCTAGCGGGGCCTCTGGGGCCAACGTCCTGACTTTC
-	TRBD1	TRBJ1-2	TRBV5-1	CASSSEGRGHYGYTF	TGCGCCAGCAGCTCGGAGGGCAGGGGGCACTATGGCTACACCTTC
-	-	TRBJ1-5	TRBV5-1	CASSLEGHGNQPQHF	TGCGCCAGCAGCTTGGAGGGGCATGGCAATCAGCCCCAGCATTTT
-	-	TRBJ1-1	TRBV10-3	CAIRGSTEAFF	TGTGCCATCAGGGGTTCCACTGAAGCTTTCTTT
-	TRBD1	TRBJ1-1	TRBV28	CASSPAGTGNTEAFF	TGTGCCAGCAGTCCCGCCGGGACAGGGAACACTGAAGCTTTCTTT
-	-	TRBJ1-1	TRBV19	CASTVFLGMNTEAFF	TGTGCCAGTACGGTCTTCTTAGGGATGAACACTGAAGCTTTCTTT
-	TRBD2	TRBJ2-7	TRBV7-8	CASSQGTSVYEQYF	TGTGCCAGCAGCCAAGGGACTAGCGTCTACGAGCAGTACTTC
-	-	TRBJ1-2	TRBV5-8	CASSLAAGPQGGYTF	TGTGCCAGCAGCCTTGCTGCTGGACCCCAGGGGGGCTACACCTTC
-	-	TRBJ1-2	TRBV5-6	CASSLASGRGYTF	TGTGCCAGCAGCTTGGCCTCAGGTCGGGGCTACACCTTC
-	TRBD2	TRBJ2-3	TRBV28	CASSLKVGRADTQYF	TGTGCCAGCAGTTTGAAGGTGGGGAGGGCAGATACGCAGTATTTT
-	-	TRBJ1-1	TRBV29-1	CSGGQGRDTEAFF	TGCAGCGGGGGCCAGGGTAGGGACACTGAAGCTTTCTTT
-	TRBD2	TRBJ2-3	TRBV10-3	CAIAGDRNTQYF	TGTGCCATCGCGGGGGATAGGAATACGCAGTATTTT
-	TRBD1	TRBJ2-2	TRBV2	CASRRQGANTGELFF	TGTGCCAGCAGAAGACAGGGGGCAAACACCGGGGAGCTGTTTTTT
-	TRBD1	TRBJ2-1	TRBV11-2	CASSPDRVRQFF	TGTGCCAGCAGCCCTGACAGGGTAAGGCAGTTCTTC
-	TRBD2	TRBJ2-3	TRBV5-6	CASSPRVSGRTDTQYF	TGTGCCAGCAGCCCCCGGGTTAGCGGGAGAACAGATACGCAGTATTTT
few	-	TRBJ1-2	TRBV27	CASSKQVNYGYTF	TGTGCCAGCAGTAAACAGGTTAACTATGGCTACACCTTC
-	TRBD2	TRBJ2-3	TRBV9	CASSDQGGVNTDTQYF	TGTGCCAGCAGCGACCAGGGAGGGGTGAACACAGATACGCAGTATTTT
-	-	TRBJ1-3	TRBV18	CASSPPGAGNTIYF	TGTGCCAGCTCACCACCGGGGGCTGGAAACACCATATATTTT
-	-	TRBJ1-5	TRBV6-6	CASRGPFKGFGQPQHF	TGTGCCAGCAGGGGACCATTCAAGGGGTTTGGGCAGCCCCAGCATTTT
-	TRBD1	TRBJ1-2	TRBV27	CASNRFGQGAYGYTF	TGTGCCAGCAATCGGTTCGGACAGGGGGCGTATGGCTACACCTTC
-	-	TRBJ2-2	TRBV4-1	CASSRTYGAGELFF	TGCGCCAGCAGCCGCACTTATGGGGCCGGGGAGCTGTTTTTT
-	TRBD1	TRBJ1-1	TRBV7-6	CASSLQGQGIDEAFF	TGTGCCAGCAGTCTCCAGGGACAGGGGATTGATGAAGCTTTCTTT
-	TRBD2	TRBJ2-7	TRBV5-1	CASSLSGGTSYEQYF	TGCGCCAGCAGCTTAAGCGGGGGGACTTCCTACGAGCAGTACTTC
-	TRBD1	TRBJ2-7	TRBV7-3	CASSSGTGVEQYF	TGTGCCAGCAGCTCAGGGACAGGGGTCGAGCAGTACTTC
few	-	TRBJ1-2	TRBV7-8	CASSLERGVRGYGYTF	TGTGCCAGCAGCTTAGAGCGGGGGGTGCGCGGCTATGGCTACACCTTC
-	-	TRBJ2-3	TRBV18	CASTTRTGMADTQYF	TGTGCCAGCACGACGCGGACGGGGATGGCAGATACGCAGTATTTT
-	-	TRBJ2-1	TRBV10-2	CASSVWDEQFF	TGCGCCAGCAGTGTCTGGGATGAGCAGTTCTTC
-	-	TRBJ2-5	TRBV5-1	CASSLDWGRETQYF	TGCGCCAGCAGCTTGGACTGGGGGCGAGAGACCCAGTACTTC
-	-	TRBJ1-1	TRBV4-1	CASSRSRGNTEAFF	TGCGCCAGCAGCCGGTCCAGGGGGAACACTGAAGCTTTCTTT
-	TRBD2	TRBJ2-1	TRBV11-3	CASRPTSGPFNEQFF	TGTGCCAGCAGACCAACTAGCGGGCCTTTCAATGAGCAGTTCTTC
-	TRBD2	TRBJ2-1	TRBV18	CASSPPSLAISNEQFF	TGTGCCAGCTCACCACCGTCACTAGCGATCTCCAATGAGCAGTTCTTC
-	TRBD1	TRBJ2-3	TRBV9	CASSFSSGQGLDTQYF	TGTGCCAGCAGCTTCTCCTCGGGACAGGGTTTAGATACGCAGTATTTT
-	-	TRBJ2-5	TRBV7-6	CASSGHQETQYF	TGTGCCAGCAGCGGGCACCAAGAGACCCAGTACTTC
-	-	TRBJ2-1	TRBV7-9	CASSFGDRPYYNEQFF	TGTGCCAGCAGCTTCGGTGACAGACCGTATTACAATGAGCAGTTCTTC
-	-	TRBJ1-1	TRBV29-1	CSAGGLEAFF	TGCAGCGCCGGCGGGCTTGAAGCTTTCTTT
-	TRBD1	TRBJ1-4	TRBV4-1	CASSQQLRPRTGGSEKLFF	TGCGCCAGCAGCCAACAACTCCGCCCCCGGACAGGGGGAAGTGAAAAACTGTTTTTT